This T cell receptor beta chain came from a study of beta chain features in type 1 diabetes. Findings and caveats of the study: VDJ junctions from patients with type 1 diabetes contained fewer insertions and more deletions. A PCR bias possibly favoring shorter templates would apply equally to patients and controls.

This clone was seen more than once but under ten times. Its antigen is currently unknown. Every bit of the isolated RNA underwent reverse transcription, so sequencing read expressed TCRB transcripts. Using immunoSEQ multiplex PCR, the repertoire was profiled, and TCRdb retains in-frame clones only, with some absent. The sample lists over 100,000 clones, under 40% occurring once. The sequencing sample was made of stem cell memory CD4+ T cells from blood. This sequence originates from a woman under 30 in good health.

The CDR3 DNA follows: TGTGCCAGCAGTTTTTTCTCCAACTATGGCTACACCTTC. Translating gives CASSFFSNYGYTF. The V and J genes are TRBV28 and TRBJ1-2; D gene ambiguous. CDR1 and CDR2 from the germline V gene are MDHEN and SYDVKM. The CDR3 covers 13 residues. The V and J ends lost 3 bases and 2 bases respectively, with 7 bases between them.